Listed below are T cell receptor beta chains from one sample, sequenced in a study of siplizumab effects on memory and regulatory T cells. These TCRs' antigens remain unknown. Clones were read by immunoSEQ multiplex PCR, and TCRdb kept only the in-frame ones, dropping some. The sample contains under 15,000 clones, 47% of which appear only once. The sequencing input was CFSE-low (dividing) CD8+ T cells sorted from an allogeneic mixed lymphocyte reaction. The receptors derive from a human donor in good health; the cells came from an allogeneic mixed lymphocyte reaction. Some clones in this sample may be carry-over from other donors' samples. CDR3s include the opening cysteine and the closing phenylalanine or tryptophan. D genes are given only for firm matches. Rows may omit the clone size; those that give it use once, few, many or a size class.

v_call: TRBV4-2; clone_size: -; d_call: -; j_call: TRBJ1-4; cdr3_nt: TGTGCCAGCAGCCAGACCGGCCCCCAGGAGGGGCCTAATGAAAAACTGTTTTTT; cdr3_aa: CASSQTGPQEGPNEKLFF
v_call: TRBV4-1; clone_size: few; d_call: TRBD2; j_call: TRBJ2-7; cdr3_nt: TGCGCCAGCAGCTTCGGGACTAGCGGGACATACGAGCAGTACTTC; cdr3_aa: CASSFGTSGTYEQYF
v_call: TRBV4-1; clone_size: -; d_call: TRBD1; j_call: TRBJ2-2; cdr3_nt: TGCGCCAGCAGCCCAAAGCCCGGACAGGGCTTAGCCGGGGAGCTGTTTTTT; cdr3_aa: CASSPKPGQGLAGELFF
v_call: TRBV6-5; clone_size: medium-sized; d_call: -; j_call: TRBJ1-1; cdr3_nt: TGTGCCAGCAGTTGGGCGGGAACTGAAGCTTTCTTT; cdr3_aa: CASSWAGTEAFF
v_call: TRBV15; clone_size: few; d_call: -; j_call: TRBJ1-5; cdr3_nt: TGTGCCACCAGCAGAGCAAGAGGGAGCAATCAGCCCCAGCATTTT; cdr3_aa: CATSRARGSNQPQHF
v_call: TRBV12-5; clone_size: few; d_call: -; j_call: TRBJ2-7; cdr3_nt: TGTGCTAGTGGTTGGGGTGGGGCTTACGAGCAGTACTTC; cdr3_aa: CASGWGGAYEQYF
v_call: TRBV12-5; clone_size: -; d_call: -; j_call: TRBJ2-1; cdr3_nt: TGTGCTAGTCCTTGGGGGAATGAGCAGTTCTTC; cdr3_aa: CASPWGNEQFF
v_call: TRBV6-5; clone_size: -; d_call: -; j_call: TRBJ2-7; cdr3_nt: TGTGCCAGCAGTTACGGGGGCGCAGGATCCTACGAGCAGTACTTC; cdr3_aa: CASSYGGAGSYEQYF
v_call: TRBV5-7; clone_size: -; d_call: TRBD2; j_call: TRBJ2-7; cdr3_nt: TGTGCCAGCAGCTTACCGGGACTAGCGGGAGTACCCTACGAGCAGTACTTC; cdr3_aa: CASSLPGLAGVPYEQYF
v_call: TRBV29-1; clone_size: many; d_call: TRBD2; j_call: TRBJ2-2; cdr3_nt: TGCAGCGTTGAAGGTCGGGCTAGCGGGAGGGTCGCCGGGGAGCTGTTTTTT; cdr3_aa: CSVEGRASGRVAGELFF
v_call: TRBV7-9; clone_size: -; d_call: -; j_call: TRBJ2-3; cdr3_nt: TGTGCCAGCAGCTTAGAGGCGGGGACAGATACGCAGTATTTT; cdr3_aa: CASSLEAGTDTQYF
v_call: TRBV7-2; clone_size: -; d_call: -; j_call: TRBJ1-1; cdr3_nt: TGTGCCAGCAGCTTAGGCGGGGCCTACACTGAAGCTTTCTTT; cdr3_aa: CASSLGGAYTEAFF
v_call: TRBV9; clone_size: -; d_call: -; j_call: TRBJ2-1; cdr3_nt: TGTGCCAGCAGCGTAGTGGGGACTTCCTACAATGAGCAGTTCTTC; cdr3_aa: CASSVVGTSYNEQFF
v_call: TRBV7-6; clone_size: few; d_call: -; j_call: TRBJ2-7; cdr3_nt: TGTGCCAGCAGCGACAGGTACGAGCAGTACTTC; cdr3_aa: CASSDRYEQYF
v_call: TRBV6-1; clone_size: -; d_call: TRBD2; j_call: TRBJ2-7; cdr3_nt: TGTGCCAGCAGTTTCTATAGCGGGGGTGCCTACGAGCAGTACTTC; cdr3_aa: CASSFYSGGAYEQYF
v_call: TRBV19; clone_size: large; d_call: -; j_call: TRBJ2-7; cdr3_nt: TGTGCCAGTAGTCCGGGAGTTTCCTACGAGCAGTACTTC; cdr3_aa: CASSPGVSYEQYF
v_call: TRBV27; clone_size: -; d_call: TRBD2; j_call: TRBJ2-1; cdr3_nt: TGTGCCAGCAGCCCCGGGACTAGCGGCTACAATGAGCAGTTCTTC; cdr3_aa: CASSPGTSGYNEQFF
v_call: TRBV19; clone_size: -; d_call: TRBD2; j_call: TRBJ2-7; cdr3_nt: TGTGCCAGTAGTATCGGGACTAGCGGGGGGGCGTTTATTTCCGAGCAGTACTTC; cdr3_aa: CASSIGTSGGAFISEQYF
v_call: TRBV11-3; clone_size: many; d_call: -; j_call: TRBJ1-1; cdr3_nt: TGTGCCAGCAGCCCGTGGGACCAAAACACTGAAGCTTTCTTT; cdr3_aa: CASSPWDQNTEAFF
v_call: TRBV7-2; clone_size: once; d_call: TRBD2; j_call: TRBJ2-3; cdr3_nt: TGTGCCAGCACCACCCCCGGGGGGGCCGAGTGGGATACGCAGTATTTT; cdr3_aa: CASTTPGGAEWDTQYF
v_call: TRBV19; clone_size: -; d_call: -; j_call: TRBJ2-7; cdr3_nt: TGTGCCAGTAGTATAGGAGGGCCCACCTACGAGCAGTACTTC; cdr3_aa: CASSIGGPTYEQYF
v_call: TRBV19; clone_size: medium-sized; d_call: -; j_call: TRBJ1-6; cdr3_nt: TGTGCCAGTATTGAGGACAGTACCTATAATTCACCCCTCCACTTT; cdr3_aa: CASIEDSTYNSPLHF
v_call: TRBV6-1; clone_size: medium-sized; d_call: -; j_call: TRBJ1-5; cdr3_nt: TGTGCCAGCAGTGAATTAAGAGGGGGGAATCAGCCCCAGCATTTT; cdr3_aa: CASSELRGGNQPQHF
v_call: TRBV15; clone_size: -; d_call: -; j_call: TRBJ1-4; cdr3_nt: TGTGCCACCAGCAGAGATGCGGGTGAAAAACTGTTTTTT; cdr3_aa: CATSRDAGEKLFF
v_call: TRBV4-1; clone_size: few; d_call: -; j_call: TRBJ2-2; cdr3_nt: TGCGCCAGCAGCCAAGATGGCACCGGGGAGCTGTTTTTT; cdr3_aa: CASSQDGTGELFF
v_call: TRBV6-5; clone_size: once; d_call: -; j_call: TRBJ1-2; cdr3_nt: TGTGCCAGCAGTTACTTGATTACGGGTAACTATGGCTACACCTTC; cdr3_aa: CASSYLITGNYGYTF
v_call: TRBV18; clone_size: -; d_call: -; j_call: TRBJ2-3; cdr3_nt: TGTGCCAGCTCAATACCGGACTCCACAGATACGCAGTATTTT; cdr3_aa: CASSIPDSTDTQYF